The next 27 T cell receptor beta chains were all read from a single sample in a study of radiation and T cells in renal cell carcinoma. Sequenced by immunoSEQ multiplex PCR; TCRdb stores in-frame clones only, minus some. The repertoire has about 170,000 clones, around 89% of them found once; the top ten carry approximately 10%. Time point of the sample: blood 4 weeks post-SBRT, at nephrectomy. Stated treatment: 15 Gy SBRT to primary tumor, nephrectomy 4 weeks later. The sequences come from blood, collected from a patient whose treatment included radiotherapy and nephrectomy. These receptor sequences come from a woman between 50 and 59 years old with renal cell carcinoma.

The CDR3, as DNA: TGTGCCAGCAGTGCCCCGGGACGGAACTATGGCTACACCTTC. Translating gives CASSAPGRNYGYTF. V usage is TRBV25-1 and J usage is TRBJ1-2; D may be TRBD1 (5 bases). The V gene lost 4 bases and the J gene lost 2 bases, with 11 bases spanning the gap. CDR3 length equals 14 residues. Germline-derived CDR1 and CDR2 are MGHDK and SYGVNS.

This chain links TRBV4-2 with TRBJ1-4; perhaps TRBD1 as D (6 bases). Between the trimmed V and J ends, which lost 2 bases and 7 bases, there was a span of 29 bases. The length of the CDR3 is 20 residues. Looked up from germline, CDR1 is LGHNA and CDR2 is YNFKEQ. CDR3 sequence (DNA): TGTGCCAGCAGCCAACCGTGGGGGGCCGGGTTAGAAACTAGCCGTGAAAAACTGTTTTTT. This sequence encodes CASSQPWGAGLETSREKLFF.

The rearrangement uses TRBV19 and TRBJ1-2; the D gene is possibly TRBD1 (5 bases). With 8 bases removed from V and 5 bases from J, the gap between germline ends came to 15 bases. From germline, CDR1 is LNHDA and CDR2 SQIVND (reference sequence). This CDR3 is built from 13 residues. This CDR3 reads CASSEGPTYGYTF. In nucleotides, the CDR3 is TGTGCCAGTTCTGAGGGGCCCACTTATGGCTACACCTTC. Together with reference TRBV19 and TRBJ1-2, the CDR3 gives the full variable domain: DGGITQSPKYLFRKEGQNVTLSCEQNLNHDAMYWYRQDPGQGLRLIYYSQIVNDFQKGDIAEGYSVSREKKESFPLTVTSAQKNPTAFYLCASSEGPTYGYTFGSGTRLTVV.

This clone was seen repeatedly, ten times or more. Here the CDR3 DNA reads TGTGCCAGCAGTCGAGGGGGCTACACCTTC. Translation gives CASSRGGYTF. V gene TRBV6-9 combines with J gene TRBJ1-2; unclear D gene. V was clipped by 5 bases and J by 8 bases, with 6 bases between them. CDR1 is MNHGY, CDR2 SVAAGI, per germline. The CDR3 contains 10 residues.

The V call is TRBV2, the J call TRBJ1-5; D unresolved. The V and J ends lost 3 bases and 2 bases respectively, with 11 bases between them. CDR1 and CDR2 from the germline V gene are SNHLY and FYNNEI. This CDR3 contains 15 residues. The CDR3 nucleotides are TGTGCCAGCAGTGATGGTGGGAGGGGCAATCAGCCCCAGCATTTT. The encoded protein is CASSDGGRGNQPQHF.

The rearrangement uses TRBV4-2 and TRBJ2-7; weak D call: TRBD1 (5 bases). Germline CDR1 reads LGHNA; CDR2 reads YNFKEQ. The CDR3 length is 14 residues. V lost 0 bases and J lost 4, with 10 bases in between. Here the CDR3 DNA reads TGTGCCAGCAGCCAAGATGGGGCCCTTTACGAGCAGTACTTC. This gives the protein CASSQDGALYEQYF.

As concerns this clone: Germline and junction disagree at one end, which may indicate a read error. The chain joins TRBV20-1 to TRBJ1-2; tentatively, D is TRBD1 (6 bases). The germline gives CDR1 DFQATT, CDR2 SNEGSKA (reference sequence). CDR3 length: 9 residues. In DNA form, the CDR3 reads TGCAGTGCTAGTCAGGGACACCTCTTC. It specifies CSASQGHLF.

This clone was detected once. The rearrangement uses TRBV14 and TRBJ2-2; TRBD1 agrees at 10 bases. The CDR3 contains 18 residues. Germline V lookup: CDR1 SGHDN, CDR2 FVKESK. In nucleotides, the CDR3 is TGTCGCCCTCCCGAACCGTTCCGGGACAGGGGTTCGTTTCGGGAGCTGTTTTTT. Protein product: CRPPEPFRDRGSFRELFF.

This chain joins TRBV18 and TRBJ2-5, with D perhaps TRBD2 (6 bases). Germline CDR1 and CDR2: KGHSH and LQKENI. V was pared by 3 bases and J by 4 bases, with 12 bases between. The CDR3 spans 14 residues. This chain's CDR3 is CASSPGLSPETQYF. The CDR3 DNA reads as TGTGCCAGCTCACCCGGACTATCCCCAGAGACCCAGTACTTC.

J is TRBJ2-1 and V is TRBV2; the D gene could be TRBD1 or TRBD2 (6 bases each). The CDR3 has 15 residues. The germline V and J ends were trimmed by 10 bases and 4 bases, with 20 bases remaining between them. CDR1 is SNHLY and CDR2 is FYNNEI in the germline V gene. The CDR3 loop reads CATSEGRTEYNEQFF. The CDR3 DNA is TGTGCCACTTCCGAGGGGAGGACAGAATACAATGAGCAGTTCTTC.

CDR3 in amino acids: CASSPDRDSYEQYF. DNA for the CDR3: TGTGCCAGCAGCCCGGACAGGGACTCCTACGAGCAGTACTTC. V is TRBV7-2 and J is TRBJ2-7, with 8 bases that match TRBD1. Germline-derived CDR1 and CDR2 are SGHTA and FQGNSA. The CDR3 contains 14 residues. V was pared by 5 bases and J by 0 bases, with 3 bases of the junction left unmatched.

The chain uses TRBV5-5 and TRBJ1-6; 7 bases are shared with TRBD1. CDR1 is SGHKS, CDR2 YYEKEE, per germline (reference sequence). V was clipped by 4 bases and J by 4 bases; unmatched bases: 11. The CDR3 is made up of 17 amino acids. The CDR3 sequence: CASSRVGQGGYNSPLHF. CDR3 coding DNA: TGTGCCAGCAGCCGGGTGGGGCAGGGGGGATATAATTCACCCCTCCACTTT.

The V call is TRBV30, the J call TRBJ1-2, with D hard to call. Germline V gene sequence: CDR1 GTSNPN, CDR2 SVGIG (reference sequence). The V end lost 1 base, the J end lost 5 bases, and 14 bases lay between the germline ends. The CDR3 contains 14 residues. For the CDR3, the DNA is TGTGCCTGGAGTGGTAACAGAAGAAATTATGGCTACACCTTC. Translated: CAWSGNRRNYGYTF.

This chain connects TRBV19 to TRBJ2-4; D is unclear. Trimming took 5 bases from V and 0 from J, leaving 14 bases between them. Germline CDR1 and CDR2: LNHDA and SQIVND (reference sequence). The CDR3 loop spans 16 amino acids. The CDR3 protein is CASSPRPILAKNIQYF. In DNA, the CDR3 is TGTGCCAGTAGTCCCCGACCAATTCTAGCCAAAAACATTCAGTACTTC.

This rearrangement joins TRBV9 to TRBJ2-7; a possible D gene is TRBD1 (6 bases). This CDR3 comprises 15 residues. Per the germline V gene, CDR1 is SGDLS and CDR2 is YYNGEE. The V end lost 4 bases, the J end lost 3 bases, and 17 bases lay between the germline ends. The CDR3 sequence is CASSPSGVRGYEQYF. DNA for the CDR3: TGTGCCAGCAGCCCTTCAGGGGTCCGGGGCTACGAGCAGTACTTC.

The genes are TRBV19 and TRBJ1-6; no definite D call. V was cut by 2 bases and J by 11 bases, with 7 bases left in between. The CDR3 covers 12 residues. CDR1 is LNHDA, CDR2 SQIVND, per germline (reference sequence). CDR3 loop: CASSINQPPLHF. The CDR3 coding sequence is TGTGCCAGTAGTATAAACCAGCCACCCCTCCACTTT.

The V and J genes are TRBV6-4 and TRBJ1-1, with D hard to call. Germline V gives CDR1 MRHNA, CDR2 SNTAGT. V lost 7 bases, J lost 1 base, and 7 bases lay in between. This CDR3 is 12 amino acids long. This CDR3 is CASKGGNTEAFF. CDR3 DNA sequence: TGTGCCAGCAAGGGTGGGAACACTGAAGCTTTCTTT.

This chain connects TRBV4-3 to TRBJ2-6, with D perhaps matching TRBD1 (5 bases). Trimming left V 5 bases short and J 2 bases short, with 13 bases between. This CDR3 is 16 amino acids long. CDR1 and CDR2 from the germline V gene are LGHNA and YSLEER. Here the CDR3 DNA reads TGCGCCAGCAGCAAGGACATAGGGGCTGGGGCCAACGTCCTGACTTTC. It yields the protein CASSKDIGAGANVLTF.

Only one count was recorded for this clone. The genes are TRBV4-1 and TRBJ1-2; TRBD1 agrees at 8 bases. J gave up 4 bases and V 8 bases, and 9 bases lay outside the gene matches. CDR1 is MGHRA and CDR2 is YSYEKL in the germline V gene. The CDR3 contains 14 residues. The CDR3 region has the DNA TGCGCCAGCTCCCCGACAGGGGTCTTCTATGGCTACACCTTC. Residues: CASSPTGVFYGYTF.

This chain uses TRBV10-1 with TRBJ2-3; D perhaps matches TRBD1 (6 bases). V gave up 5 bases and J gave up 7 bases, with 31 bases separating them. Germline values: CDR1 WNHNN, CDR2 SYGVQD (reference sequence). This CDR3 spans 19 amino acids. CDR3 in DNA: TGCGCCAGCAGTAACGCCAAGAATTTAATTCCCCAACAGGGAAATACGCAGTATTTT. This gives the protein CASSNAKNLIPQQGNTQYF.

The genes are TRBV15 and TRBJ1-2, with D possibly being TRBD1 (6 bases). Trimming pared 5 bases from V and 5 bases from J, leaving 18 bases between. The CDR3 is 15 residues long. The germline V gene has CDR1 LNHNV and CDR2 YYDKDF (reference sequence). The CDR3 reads CATSAPNSGVYGYTF. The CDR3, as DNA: TGTGCCACCAGCGCACCGAACTCAGGGGTGTATGGCTACACCTTC.

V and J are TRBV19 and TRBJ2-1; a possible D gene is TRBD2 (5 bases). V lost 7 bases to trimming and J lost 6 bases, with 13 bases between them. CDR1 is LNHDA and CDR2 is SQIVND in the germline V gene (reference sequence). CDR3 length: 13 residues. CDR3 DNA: TGTGCCAGTAAGGAGGTTTTGGGCAATGAGCAGTTCTTC. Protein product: CASKEVLGNEQFF.

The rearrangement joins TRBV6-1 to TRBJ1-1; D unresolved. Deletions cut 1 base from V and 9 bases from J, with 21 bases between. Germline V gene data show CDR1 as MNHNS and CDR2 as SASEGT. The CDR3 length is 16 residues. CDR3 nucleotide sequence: TGTGCCAGCAGTGAAGAAGGCTTCTTGGGCCTCCATAAAGCTTTCTTT. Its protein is CASSEEGFLGLHKAFF.

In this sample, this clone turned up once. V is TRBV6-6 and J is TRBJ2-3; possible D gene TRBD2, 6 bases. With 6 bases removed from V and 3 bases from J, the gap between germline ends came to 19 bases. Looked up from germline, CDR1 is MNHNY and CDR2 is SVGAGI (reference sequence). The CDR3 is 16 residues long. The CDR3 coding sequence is TGTGCCAGCAGCCAATCCCCGGCAGGAGGGACAGATACGCAGTATTTT. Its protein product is CASSQSPAGGTDTQYF.

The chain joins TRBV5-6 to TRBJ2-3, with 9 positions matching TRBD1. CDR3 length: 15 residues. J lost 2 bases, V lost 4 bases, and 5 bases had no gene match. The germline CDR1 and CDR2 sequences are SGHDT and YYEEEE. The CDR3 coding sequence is TGTGCCAGCAGCCCCGGGACAGGGTTCACAGATACGCAGTATTTT. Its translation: CASSPGTGFTDTQYF.

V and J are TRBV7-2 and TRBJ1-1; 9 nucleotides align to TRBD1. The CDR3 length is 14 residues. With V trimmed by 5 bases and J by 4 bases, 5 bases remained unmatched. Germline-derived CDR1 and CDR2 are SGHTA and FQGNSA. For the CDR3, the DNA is TGTGCCAGCAGCCTGGGGGACAGGGCCACTGAAGCTTTCTTT. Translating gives CASSLGDRATEAFF.

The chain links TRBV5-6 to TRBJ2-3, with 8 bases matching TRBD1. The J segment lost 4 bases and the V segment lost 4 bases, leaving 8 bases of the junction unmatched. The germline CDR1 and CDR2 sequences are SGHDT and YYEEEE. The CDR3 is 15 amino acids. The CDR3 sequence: CASSPGRGRSDTQYF. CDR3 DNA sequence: TGTGCCAGCAGCCCAGGCAGGGGGCGATCAGATACGCAGTATTTT.